This T cell receptor beta chain emerged from a study of T cells after yellow fever vaccination (dated by TCRdb to the late 2010s). Background on the whole study: Libraries from fractions with low cell numbers were prepared with the SMART-Seq v4 Ultra Low Input RNA kit. Blood samples were taken at several timepoints before and after primary and secondary immunization, and bulk PBMC replicates and cell subsets were isolated. The cohort comprised two healthy male donors, one aged 18 to 30 and one aged 30 to 40 years. To track T-cell clones before and after primary and booster YFV17D yellow fever vaccination, bulk TCR alpha and beta repertoires were sequenced longitudinally.

Relative to germline, V is missing 4 bases and J is missing 5 bases, with 9 bases of the junction outside any gene match. The CDR3, from cysteine to phenylalanine, totals 15 residues. Here the CDR3 DNA is all that survives: 45 bases in frame from base 1. The meaning of the sample's treatment or condition label: live attenuated yellow fever vaccine strain. At every blood-draw timepoint, two biological replicates of bulk PBMCs were collected. A standard Ficoll-Paque protocol was used to isolate PBMCs from peripheral blood. TriZol was used to extract RNA from bulk PBMCs, CD4 and CD8 fractions, and dextramer-positive and dextramer-negative fractions. This clonotype has just a few counts. What antigen it recognizes has not been identified. No much larger clone is present one base from it, and per-base qualities are unavailable. Paper-wide results and their limitations: Only a couple of donors were included in the study, so the extent to which the findings can be generalized is limited. Computational filtering was needed because FACS-sorted repertoires could contain abundant contaminating clonotypes from the bulk population. The secondary T-cell response was found to be weaker but faster than the primary response, with a peak reached on day 5 rather than on day 15. A small share of clonotypes occurred in both CD4 and CD8 compartments, likely arising from convergent recombination. Most clones expanded after primary vaccination (almost 97% of CD4 and roughly 90% of CD8) were re-detected after the booster, suggesting that broad memory maintenance occurred.

TCR cDNA was synthesized by 5'RACE template switching, through which a universal primer site and unique molecular identifiers were introduced. Priming for cDNA synthesis came from both the TCR alpha and TCR beta constant segments. Libraries were amplified in two PCR steps, with sample barcodes and sequencing adapters added in the second step. Sequencing of libraries was done on Illumina HiSeq 2500 (2x100 bp) or NovaSeq (2x150 bp). The study's processing was this. MIGEC was used to demultiplex reads and collapse the reads into UMI consensus sequences, and MiXCR was used for V(D)J alignment. Clonotypes responding to the vaccine were identified with edgeR on replicate PBMC samples, with the criteria of FDR below 0.01 and a log2 fold change above 5 up to day 15. Each bulk clonotype received a CD4 or CD8 identity based on whether the sequenced CD4 or CD8 repertoire contained that clonotype at higher abundance. TCRdb reprocessed the public reads (quality trimming at Q25 with fastp, clone calling with MiXCR) and kept in-frame beta chains. Each record represents a unique CDR3 protein, reported with the most common genes and DNA among its rows. The authors' filters were not applied to this entry. This sample comprises some 400,000 distinct CDR3 sequences, about 6% of them detected only once. The ten biggest clones cover roughly 15% of the sample.

The chain employs TRBV12-3 or TRBV12-4 and TRBJ2-5; 8 of the junction bases match TRBD1. The input for sequencing was PBMCs, taken 5 days after the yellow fever booster vaccination. This TCR was sampled from a man aged 25-45 years who received the YFV17D yellow fever vaccine. The CDR3 amino acid sequence is: CASSSDRVKGETQYF. The nucleotides are TGTGCCAGCAGTTCGGACAGGGTAAAGGGGGAGACCCAGTACTTC.